This record looks at one TCR beta chain sequence and its context. The antigen is not known. This sample is drawn from a study of T cell responses to AZD1222 COVID-19 vaccine. The repertoire was sequenced with immunoSEQ multiplex PCR; TCRdb's copy has only in-frame clones and lacks some. The repertoire holds around 150,000 clones, with more than 80% as singletons. This CDR3 has 19 residues. The germline V gene encodes CDR1 LGHDT and CDR2 YNNKEL (reference sequence). V lost 0 bases, J lost 7 bases, and 24 bases lay in between. The study's findings and limits: Sampling captured repertoires only after the peak T cell response.

This chain connects TRBV3-1 (or the pseudogene TRBV3-2) to TRBJ2-2; possibly TRBD2 for D (7 bases). The specimen comprised peripheral blood, sampled 28 days after the second dose of the MenACWY control vaccine. The source is an adult who received the MenACWY meningococcal vaccine as a control. CDR3 loop: CASSQEWRGRGPGDGELFF. The CDR3 DNA is TGTGCCAGCAGCCAAGAATGGCGTGGGCGGGGGCCGGGAGACGGGGAGCTGTTTTTT.